The clone carrying this T cell receptor beta chain appeared a single time. This specimen belongs to a study of immune evolution from preneoplasia to lung adenocarcinoma. The assay was immunoSEQ multiplex PCR, and TCRdb's table has in-frame clones only and misses some. The sample includes several thousand clones, roughly 77% seen only once; the top ten take less than 3.5%. The V segment lost 5 bases and the J segment 6 bases; nucleotides outside the gene matches: 2. This CDR3 contains 11 residues. The germline V gene encodes CDR1 SQVTM and CDR2 ANQGSEA. The sample consisted of FFPE lung adenocarcinoma in situ tissue. The chain is built from TRBV29-1 and TRBJ1-2, with 8 positions matching TRBD1. This clonotype was obtained from a person aged 65 to 85 with lung adenocarcinoma. CDR3 sequence (DNA): TGCAGCGTTCAGGGGGCGGATGGCTACACCTTC. Translated: CSVQGADGYTF.